Sequencing of this TCR beta chain was carried out in a study of long-term antiretroviral therapy in people with HIV. Germline assignment: CDR1 SEHNR and CDR2 FQNEAQ (reference sequence). The length of the CDR3 is 14 residues. J lost 2 bases, V lost 6 bases, and 2 bases had no gene match. General study points: Older ART regimens may have been in use when blood was drawn between about 2003 and 2017. Pre-ART clonal expansion yielded clones that dominated the repertoire at all time points. Following ART, diversity rose but still fell short of transplant donor controls.

Only one count was recorded for this clone. Its target is not known. Each contributor possessed a minimum of one pre-ART and a minimum of two post-ART PBMC samples. Researchers report immunoSEQ v3.0 was run at survey level. The repertoire was sequenced with immunoSEQ multiplex PCR; TCRdb's copy has only in-frame clones and lacks some. The sample lists approximately 19,000 clones; 70% to 90% were seen once. The V and J genes are TRBV7-9 and TRBJ2-7; 12 nucleotides match TRBD2. Sequencing used unsorted PBMCs, obtained approximately 2.5 years after starting antiretroviral therapy. The receptor comes from a woman in her forties or fifties with HIV. The CDR3 nucleotides read TGTGCCAGCAGGGCTAGCGGGAGGGCCTACGAGCAGTACTTC. Amino acid sequence: CASRASGRAYEQYF.